This T cell receptor beta chain was captured in a study of T cell repertoires in urothelial bladder cancer. Study details: Of more than 9 resected lesions, three were cT2 or greater. General observations from the study: Up to 17% of carcinoma infiltrating lymphocytes belonged to one T-cell clone. Median T cells were roughly 5,500 in carcinoma and under 30,000 in benign specimens.

Profiling relied on immunoSEQ multiplex PCR, and the TCRdb table lists in-frame clones only, not all of them. The sample holds 5,000 to 6,500 clones, about two thirds seen once. CDR1 is SGHDT and CDR2 is YYEEEE in the germline V gene. CDR3 length: 15 amino acids. Trimming left V 4 bases short and J 5 bases short, with 18 bases between. As regards this clone: What it binds is not known.

Sequenced input: tumor-infiltrating cells from bladder cancer. The source is a human donor with urothelial carcinoma. The chain is built from TRBV5-6 and TRBJ2-5; TRBD1 or TRBD2 may be the D gene (5 bases each). CDR3 protein: CASSGLRGGLETQYF. CDR3 nucleotide sequence: TGTGCCAGCAGCGGGCTCCGGGGCGGATTGGAGACCCAGTACTTC.